A single sample gave rise to the 28 T cell receptor beta chains below, sequenced in a study of blood T cell repertoires in COVID-19. Some clones are missing from TCRdb's copy, which holds only in-frame ones; the method was immunoSEQ multiplex PCR. In the table there are 65,000 to 90,000 clones, 70% to 80% of which are singletons. Sequencing was performed on peripheral blood. These receptors all come from a man in his 60s with active or convalescent COVID-19.

The chain employs TRBV7-8 and TRBJ2-1; 7 bases fit TRBD1. J gave up 6 bases and V 5 bases, and 7 bases lay outside the gene matches. The V gene's germline CDR1 is SGHVS and CDR2 FQNEAQ. The CDR3 length is 14 residues. The chain's CDR3 is CASSASGTANEQFF. DNA of the CDR3: TGTGCCAGCAGCGCCTCCGGGACAGCCAATGAGCAGTTCTTC.

J is TRBJ2-7 and V is TRBV6-2 or TRBV6-3, with a possible D match to TRBD1 (6 bases). This CDR3 contains 15 residues. V lost 0 bases to trimming and J lost 0 bases, with 9 bases between them. The germline V gene has CDR1 MNHEY and CDR2 SVGEGT. The CDR3 nucleotides read TGTGCCAGCAGTTACTCCCCGGACAGCTCCTACGAGCAGTACTTC. Translating gives CASSYSPDSSYEQYF.

The J gene is TRBJ1-6, the V gene TRBV28; TRBD1 might be the D (5 bases). CDR3 size: 16 residues. V gave up 4 bases and J gave up 3 bases, with 13 bases separating them. Per germline, CDR1 MDHEN and CDR2 SYDVKM. This chain's CDR3 is CASSSPRQGYNSPLHF. DNA of the CDR3: TGTGCCAGCAGTTCTCCGAGGCAGGGCTATAATTCACCCCTCCACTTT.

This rearrangement joins TRBV7-3 to TRBJ1-1; TRBD1 matches 10 bases. The trim removed 5 bases at V and 1 base at J, leaving 10 bases unmatched. CDR1 SGHTA and CDR2 FQGTGA come from the germline V gene. CDR3 length equals 17 residues. Here the CDR3 DNA reads TGTGCCAGCAGCCCCGGACAGGGGGGAGGGCCGAACACTGAAGCTTTCTTT. It yields the protein CASSPGQGGGPNTEAFF.

The J gene is TRBJ2-4, the V gene TRBV5-1; D is uncertain. V shed 0 bases and J shed 8 bases, with 12 bases lying between them. This CDR3 contains 14 residues. Germline lookup yields CDR1 SGHRS and CDR2 YFSETQ. As DNA, the CDR3 is TGCGCCAGCAGCTTGGGCGGAGTGGCGTACATTCAGTACTTC. Residues: CASSLGGVAYIQYF.

The count of this clone is one. In nucleotides, the CDR3 is TGTGCCAGCAGCCAATCGGCGGGGACGAATTCACCCCTCCACTTT. It yields the protein CASSQSAGTNSPLHF. The V and J genes are TRBV16 and TRBJ1-6, with D tentatively TRBD1 (5 bases). This CDR3 has 15 amino acids. Trimming removed 0 bases at V and 7 bases at J, with 10 bases between. The germline gives CDR1 KGHSY, CDR2 FQNENV.

CDR3 in amino acids: CASSLDGSNSGGTQYF. The CDR3 nucleotides read TGTGCCAGCAGCTTAGATGGTAGCAATTCCGGGGGTACGCAGTATTTT. The rearrangement joins TRBV7-2 to TRBJ2-3; a possible D gene is TRBD2 (6 bases). The CDR3 is 16 amino acids. CDR1 is SGHTA and CDR2 is FQGNSA in the germline V gene. Trimming left V 1 base short and J 8 bases short, with 19 bases between.

This clone has just a few counts. J is TRBJ1-3 and V is TRBV10-2, with D unresolved. The V gene lost 3 bases and the J gene lost 4 bases, with 10 bases spanning the gap. The CDR3 contains 14 residues. The germline V gene has CDR1 WSHSY and CDR2 SAAADI. The chain's CDR3 is CASSDSVMGNTIYF. The CDR3 coding sequence is TGCGCCAGCAGTGACTCGGTAATGGGAAACACCATATATTTT.

The chain has TRBV7-2 and TRBJ2-1; D is possibly TRBD1 (6 bases). The CDR3 loop spans 15 amino acids. Germline-derived CDR1 and CDR2 are SGHTA and FQGNSA. The germline V and J ends were trimmed by 5 bases and 5 bases, with 16 bases remaining between them. The CDR3 here is CASSAISGANNEQFF. Written as DNA, the CDR3 is TGTGCCAGCAGCGCTATCTCAGGGGCCAACAATGAGCAGTTCTTC.

The chain combines TRBV27 with TRBJ1-4; possibly TRBD1 for D (5 bases). Trimming stripped 0 bases from V and 7 bases from J, with 15 bases between. The length of the CDR3 is 16 residues. The germline V gene has CDR1 MNHEY and CDR2 SMNVEV (reference sequence). CDR3 sequence: CASSLSQGGWGEKLFF. The CDR3 nucleotides read TGTGCCAGCAGTTTATCTCAGGGAGGCTGGGGTGAAAAACTGTTTTTT.

V usage is TRBV6-5 and J usage is TRBJ1-2; 7 bases align to TRBD1. The CDR3 is 13 residues long. Germline CDR1 and CDR2: MNHEY and SVGAGI. V gave up 4 bases and J gave up 5 bases; unmatched junction bases: 4. CDR3 region: CASSLTGNYGYTF. As DNA, the CDR3 is TGTGCCAGCAGTTTGACAGGGAATTATGGCTACACCTTC.

This clone was observed a few times. The V and J genes are TRBV10-3 and TRBJ1-2, with TRBD1 as a possible D gene (5 bases). The V gene's germline CDR1 is ENHRY and CDR2 SYGVKD. There are 16 residues in the CDR3. Trimming stripped 2 bases from V and 4 bases from J, with 17 bases between. The CDR3 sequence is CAISEGGGSDVYGYTF. The CDR3 region has the DNA TGTGCCATCAGTGAGGGGGGGGGAAGCGACGTCTATGGCTACACCTTC.

J is TRBJ2-7 and V is TRBV12-3 or TRBV12-4; TRBD1 agrees at 7 bases. This CDR3 contains 13 residues. V was pared by 6 bases and J by 2 bases, with 4 bases of the junction left unmatched. CDR3 nucleotides: TGTGCCAGCAGCAACAGGGGTCCCTACGAGCAGTACTTC. It encodes CASSNRGPYEQYF.

The chain uses TRBV18 and TRBJ2-5; D gene uncertain. The CDR3 is 14 amino acids. Germline V gives CDR1 KGHSH, CDR2 LQKENI. Trimming took off 3 bases at V and 1 base at J, with 9 bases between the two ends. The CDR3 DNA is TGTGCCAGCTCACCTGACATGCGCCAAGAGACCCAGTACTTC. Encoded protein: CASSPDMRQETQYF.

The CDR3 DNA is TGTGCCAGCAGCTCCAGGGAGGCCGGGGAGCTGTTTTTT. It codes for CASSSREAGELFF. The rearrangement uses TRBV7-3 and TRBJ2-2, with D possibly TRBD2 on 6 matching bases. The CDR3 sequence is 13 residues long. V was shortened by 4 bases and J by 6 bases, with 9 bases between the two germline ends. Germline lookup yields CDR1 SGHTA and CDR2 FQGTGA.

This chain connects TRBV5-4 to TRBJ1-1, with 10 positions matching TRBD1. Unmatched junction bases numbered 4, after V lost 4 bases and J lost 1 base. This CDR3 contains 15 residues. From germline, CDR1 is SGHNT and CDR2 YYREEE (reference sequence). The chain's CDR3 is CASSGRDRGNTEAFF. The DNA of the CDR3 is TGTGCCAGCAGCGGGAGGGACAGGGGGAACACTGAAGCTTTCTTT.

The gene calls are TRBV18 and TRBJ2-6, with 10 bases matching TRBD1. The CDR3 runs to 18 residues. V shed 3 bases and J 2 bases; nucleotides not matched to a gene: 7. CDR1 and CDR2 from the germline V gene are KGHSH and LQKENI. CDR3 nucleotides: TGTGCCAGCTCACCGTCTGCGACAGGGGGCGCTGGGGCCAACGTCCTGACTTTC. This encodes CASSPSATGGAGANVLTF. The full variable domain, its missing parts supplied by reference TRBV18 and TRBJ2-6, is NAGVMQNPRHLVRRRGQEARLRCSPMKGHSHVYWYRQLPEEGLKFMVYLQKENIIDESGMPKERFSAEFPKEGPSILRIQQVVRGDSAAYFCASSPSATGGAGANVLTFGAGSRLTVL.

The chain links TRBV5-1 to TRBJ2-3; perhaps TRBD2 as D (7 bases). Trimming removed 2 bases from V and 6 bases from J, with 16 bases in between. Germline CDR1 and CDR2: SGHRS and YFSETQ. CDR3 length equals 15 residues. The CDR3 DNA is TGCGCCAGCAGCTTTTCGGGGGGCCCCCCGGATACGCAGTATTTT. Translating it yields CASSFSGGPPDTQYF.

The V and J genes are TRBV15 and TRBJ1-4; no clear D gene. This CDR3 is built from 17 residues. From germline, CDR1 is LNHNV and CDR2 YYDKDF (reference sequence). V was trimmed by 0 bases and J by 7 bases, leaving 18 bases between them. The CDR3 region is CATSRDYSILFGEKLFF. The DNA for the CDR3 is TGTGCCACCAGCAGAGATTACAGTATCCTTTTCGGTGAAAAACTGTTTTTT.

This chain uses TRBV5-5 with TRBJ1-2; D unresolved. From germline, CDR1 is SGHKS and CDR2 YYEKEE (reference sequence). There are 15 residues in the CDR3. Trimming stripped 0 bases from V and 7 bases from J, with 16 bases between. CDR3 in amino acids: CASSLEIFYPGGYTF. The CDR3 DNA is TGTGCCAGCAGCTTGGAGATCTTCTACCCGGGTGGCTACACCTTC.

CDR3 loop: CASSLEAGAQYF. The CDR3 DNA reads as TGCGCCAGCAGCTTGGAGGCGGGGGCCCAGTACTTC. The chain employs TRBV5-1 and TRBJ2-5, with TRBD2 matching over 7 bases. The CDR3 length is 12 residues. CDR1 SGHRS and CDR2 YFSETQ come from the germline V gene. Losses at the gene ends were 0 bases for V and 9 bases for J; bases not matched to a gene: 2. Together with reference TRBV5-1 and TRBJ2-5, the CDR3 gives the full variable domain: KAGVTQTPRYLIKTRGQQVTLSCSPISGHRSVSWYQQTPGQGLQFLFEYFSETQRNKGNFPGRFSGRQFSNSRSEMNVSTLELGDSALYLCASSLEAGAQYFGPGTRLLVL.

The CDR3: CASSYPIPSGTSGHNEQFF. The CDR3 DNA reads TGTGCCAGCAGTTATCCCATACCCTCCGGGACTAGCGGTCACAATGAGCAGTTCTTC. The V gene is TRBV6-2 or TRBV6-3, the J gene TRBJ2-1, with 11 bases aligning to TRBD2. From germline, CDR1 is MNHEY and CDR2 SVGEGT. J was trimmed by 5 bases and V by 3 bases; bases with no gene match: 15. CDR3 length: 19 residues.

The chain is built from TRBV7-2 and TRBJ2-2; TRBD2 aligns across 7 bases. V gave up 2 bases and J gave up 4 bases; unmatched junction bases: 4. Germline loops: CDR1 SGHTA, CDR2 FQGNSA. The CDR3 consists of 15 residues. The CDR3 DNA follows: TGTGCCAGCAGCTTACGGGGCGGGGGCACCGGGGAGCTGTTTTTT. Translating gives CASSLRGGGTGELFF.

This chain joins TRBV11-2 and TRBJ2-1; 10 bases are a match to TRBD2. The CDR3 contains 18 residues. Trimming cost V 2 bases and J 4 bases; bases outside gene matches: 11. Germline loops: CDR1 SGHAT, CDR2 FQNNGV. CDR3 protein: CASSLRGVAGGRYNEQFF. CDR3 in DNA: TGTGCCAGCAGCTTAAGAGGGGTAGCGGGGGGACGATACAATGAGCAGTTCTTC.

This clone was seen just once. The rearrangement uses TRBV19 and TRBJ1-1; 7 bases match TRBD1. After removal of 10 bases from V and 1 base from J, the junction contained 6 bases not matched to a gene. This CDR3 contains 13 residues. Per the germline V gene, CDR1 is LNHDA and CDR2 is SQIVND (reference sequence). The CDR3 region has the DNA TGTGCCACCCGGGACAGAGCGAACACTGAAGCTTTCTTT. Its translation: CATRDRANTEAFF. The full variable domain, completed using reference TRBV19 and TRBJ1-1, is DGGITQSPKYLFRKEGQNVTLSCEQNLNHDAMYWYRQDPGQGLRLIYYSQIVNDFQKGDIAEGYSVSREKKESFPLTVTSAQKNPTAFYLCATRDRANTEAFFGQGTRLTVV.

This clone was seen a handful of times. The rearrangement joins TRBV3-1 (or the pseudogene TRBV3-2) to TRBJ1-1; D remains unclear. Trimming pared 3 bases from V and 3 bases from J, leaving 11 bases between. The germline CDR1 and CDR2 sequences are LGHDT and YNNKEL (reference sequence). The length of the CDR3 is 14 residues. The CDR3 nucleotides are TGTGCCAGCAGCCATCTCGTGGAGGACACTGAAGCTTTCTTT. This encodes CASSHLVEDTEAFF.

The chain recombines TRBV7-2 with TRBJ2-1, with 10 bases aligning to TRBD2. V lost 5 bases, J lost 9 bases, and 4 bases stayed unmatched. The CDR3 contains 13 residues. The V gene's germline CDR1 is SGHTA and CDR2 FQGNSA. The CDR3 DNA reads TGTGCCAGCAGCCCCAGCGGGGGGGGTGAGCAGTTCTTC. This gives the protein CASSPSGGGEQFF.

The chain links TRBV3-1 (or the pseudogene TRBV3-2) to TRBJ2-7, with D unresolved. The V gene lost 4 bases and the J gene lost 0 bases, with 7 bases spanning the gap. The CDR3 is made up of 13 amino acids. CDR1 LGHDT and CDR2 YNNKEL come from the germline V gene (reference sequence). CDR3 loop: CASSPPSSYEQYF. CDR3 nucleotide sequence: TGTGCCAGCAGCCCCCCCAGCTCCTACGAGCAGTACTTC.